The 22 T cell receptor beta chains below were found in one sample sequenced in a study of T-cell reconstitution after alpha-beta-depleted transplantation in children. The library targeted TCRbeta and was prepared with unique molecular identifiers. A single record per CDR3 protein comes from TCRdb applying MiXCR to the PCR reads. Among a few hundred thousand distinct CDR3 sequences listed, 10% were seen once. Specimen: PBMCs from the stem cell graft donor, collected from the stem cell graft. The receptors originated from a human donor who donated a stem cell graft to a child with acute lymphoblastic leukemia.

The gene calls are TRBV28 and TRBJ1-3; 8 nucleotides align to TRBD1. With V trimmed by 6 bases and J by 0 bases, 4 bases remained unmatched. The CDR3 sequence is 15 residues long. Germline V CDR1 and CDR2: MDHEN, SYDVKM. The CDR3 DNA sequence: TGTGCCAGCAGCCTGACAGGGGCCTCTGGAAACACCATATATTTT. Amino acid sequence: CASSLTGASGNTIYF.

This clonotype appeared a few times. The gene calls are TRBV30 and TRBJ2-3; 9 positions match TRBD2. This CDR3 is built from 14 residues. J was trimmed by 6 bases and V by 1 base; bases with no gene match: 5. Looked up from germline, CDR1 is GTSNPN and CDR2 is SVGIG (reference sequence). The CDR3 nucleotides read TGTGCCTGGAGTGGGGCTAGCGGGAAGGATACGCAGTATTTT. Amino acids: CAWSGASGKDTQYF.

As DNA, the CDR3 is TGCAGTGCTATCCGGGACTCATTGAACGAGCAGTACTTC. It yields the protein CSAIRDSLNEQYF. The chain recombines TRBV20-1 with TRBJ2-7, with D possibly TRBD2 on 6 matching bases. The V and J ends lost 4 bases and 5 bases respectively, with 15 bases between them. The CDR3 covers 13 residues. CDR1 and CDR2 from the germline V gene are DFQATT and SNEGSKA (reference sequence).

The chain carries TRBV2 and TRBJ1-1; D unclear. The CDR3 has 13 amino acids. CDR1 and CDR2 from the germline V gene are SNHLY and FYNNEI. V was pared by 4 bases and J by 4 bases, with 10 bases between. CDR3 loop: CASSAGVSTEAFF. As DNA, the CDR3 is TGTGCCAGCAGTGCCGGAGTGAGCACTGAAGCTTTCTTT.

In this sample, this clonotype turned up many times. The V call is TRBV4-2, the J call TRBJ2-7; 8 positions agree with TRBD1. CDR1 and CDR2 from the germline V gene are LGHNA and YNFKEQ. This CDR3 spans 15 amino acids. V was clipped by 1 base and J by 6 bases; unmatched bases: 8. The DNA of the CDR3 is TGTGCCAGCAGCCAAGCGGGCCAGGGGGCGTCCGAGCAGTACTTC. It yields the protein CASSQAGQGASEQYF.

This chain connects TRBV30 to TRBJ1-5; D call uncertain. CDR1 and CDR2 from the germline V gene are GTSNPN and SVGIG (reference sequence). V lost 1 base to trimming and J lost 4 bases, with 5 bases between them. CDR3 size: 12 residues. This CDR3 reads CAWSELNQPQHF. CDR3 DNA sequence: TGTGCCTGGAGTGAGCTGAATCAGCCCCAGCATTTT.

J is TRBJ2-4 and V is TRBV2; 11 nucleotides agree with TRBD2. The J segment lost 0 bases and the V segment lost 4 bases, leaving 2 bases of the junction unmatched. This CDR3 is built from 16 residues. Germline values: CDR1 SNHLY, CDR2 FYNNEI. This CDR3 is CASSALAGGAKNIQYF. CDR3 coding DNA: TGTGCCAGCAGTGCGCTAGCGGGAGGAGCCAAAAACATTCAGTACTTC. The full variable domain, completed using reference TRBV2 and TRBJ2-4, is EPEVTQTPSHQVTQMGQEVILRCVPISNHLYFYWYRQILGQKVEFLVSFYNNEISEKSEIFDDQFSVERPDGSNFTLKIRSTKLEDSAMYFCASSALAGGAKNIQYFGAGTRLSVL.

This clonotype appeared a few times. The V call is TRBV5-1, the J call TRBJ2-3; weak D call: TRBD2 (5 bases). Germline V CDR1 and CDR2: SGHRS, YFSETQ. V lost 5 bases, J lost 9 bases, and 19 bases lay in between. This CDR3 has 14 residues. The CDR3 region has the DNA TGCGCCAGCAGTTCCGACGAGGGAGTCGGGACGCAGTATTTT. As protein: CASSSDEGVGTQYF.

This clonotype occurred a few times. The chain couples TRBV5-1 to TRBJ2-1; 8 positions agree with TRBD2. The germline V gene encodes CDR1 SGHRS and CDR2 YFSETQ. V was pared by 0 bases and J by 7 bases, with 3 bases of the junction left unmatched. This CDR3 region has 14 residues. CDR3 protein: CASSLAGGRNEQFF. The CDR3 bases are TGCGCCAGCAGCTTGGCCGGCGGGAGGAATGAGCAGTTCTTC.

This chain's CDR3 is CASSFQPSGAMNTEAFF. DNA for the CDR3: TGTGCCAGCAGCTTTCAGCCGAGTGGGGCCATGAACACTGAAGCTTTCTTT. The rearrangement uses TRBV7-9 and TRBJ1-1; weak D call: TRBD1 (5 bases). There are 17 residues in the CDR3. CDR1 and CDR2 (germline): SEHNR, FQNEAQ (reference sequence). V lost 3 bases and J lost 0, with 17 bases in between.

The V and J genes are TRBV20-1 and TRBJ2-7; the D gene is possibly TRBD1 (6 bases). Between the trimmed V and J ends, which lost 0 bases and 0 bases, there was a span of 12 bases. This CDR3 comprises 15 residues. CDR1 is DFQATT, CDR2 SNEGSKA, per germline (reference sequence). The CDR3 here is CSARDDRRTSYEQYF. CDR3 bases: TGCAGTGCTAGAGACGACAGGCGAACCTCCTACGAGCAGTACTTC.

This clonotype was seen a handful of times. The chain employs TRBV19 and TRBJ2-7, with 9 nucleotides matching TRBD1. CDR3 length: 15 residues. V lost 5 bases to trimming and J lost 6 bases; unmatched junction nucleotides: 11. Germline CDR1 reads LNHDA; CDR2 reads SQIVND (reference sequence). The CDR3 DNA reads TGTGCCAGTAGTCCCACCACAGGGGGCTTTTCCGAGCAGTACTTC. As protein: CASSPTTGGFSEQYF. Filled out from reference TRBV19 and TRBJ2-7, the complete variable domain reads DGGITQSPKYLFRKEGQNVTLSCEQNLNHDAMYWYRQDPGQGLRLIYYSQIVNDFQKGDIAEGYSVSREKKESFPLTVTSAQKNPTAFYLCASSPTTGGFSEQYFGPGTRLTVT.

This clonotype has at least ten counts. The J gene is TRBJ2-7, the V gene TRBV5-1, with a tentative D call TRBD2 (6 bases). Germline CDR1 and CDR2: SGHRS and YFSETQ. The CDR3 has 17 residues. Trimming pared 0 bases from V and 0 bases from J, leaving 16 bases between. As DNA, the CDR3 is TGCGCCAGCAGCTTGGGTTTGCGGGGTCGGACCTCCTACGAGCAGTACTTC. It translates to CASSLGLRGRTSYEQYF.

V usage is TRBV28 and J usage is TRBJ2-1, with 11 nucleotides matching TRBD2. The CDR3 length is 18 residues. Germline V gives CDR1 MDHEN, CDR2 SYDVKM. Trimming took 5 bases from V and 3 from J; bases not matched to a gene: 12. As DNA, the CDR3 is TGTGCCAGCAGTCCCTTTCCCGGGACTAGCGGCAGCTACAATGAGCAGTTCTTC. Amino acid sequence: CASSPFPGTSGSYNEQFF.

The chain uses TRBV29-1 and TRBJ2-7; D might be TRBD1 (5 bases). Trimming took off 6 bases at V and 2 bases at J, with 11 bases between the two ends. Germline V CDR1 and CDR2: SQVTM, ANQGSEA. The CDR3 is 12 residues long. Here the CDR3 reads CSVVTAAYEQYF. DNA of the CDR3: TGCAGCGTAGTGACAGCAGCCTACGAGCAGTACTTC.

This chain joins TRBV6-1 and TRBJ1-2; 9 bases agree with TRBD1. Germline loops: CDR1 MNHNS, CDR2 SASEGT. V shed 7 bases and J 4 bases; nucleotides not matched to a gene: 7. This CDR3 comprises 14 residues. The CDR3 sequence: CASTLTGGSYGYTF. The CDR3 DNA reads as TGTGCCAGCACCCTAACAGGGGGCAGCTATGGCTACACCTTC.

This clonotype came up a few times. CDR3 sequence reads: CASSLYGTGPHQPQHF. DNA for the CDR3: TGTGCCAGCAGCTTATACGGTACGGGACCGCATCAGCCCCAGCATTTT. This rearrangement joins TRBV7-2 to TRBJ1-5; a possible D gene is TRBD1 (5 bases). The germline V and J ends were trimmed by 2 bases and 5 bases, with 16 bases remaining between them. There are 16 residues in the CDR3. Germline CDR1 and CDR2: SGHTA and FQGNSA.

This clonotype was counted between two and nine times. The rearrangement uses TRBV20-1 and TRBJ1-1; 8 nucleotides match TRBD1. The CDR3 sequence is 15 residues long. Looked up from germline, CDR1 is DFQATT and CDR2 is SNEGSKA (reference sequence). With 3 bases clipped from V and 1 base from J, the junction kept 7 bases outside the gene matches. CDR3 protein: CSASTGGYGNTEAFF. The CDR3 nucleotides are TGCAGTGCTAGTACAGGGGGTTACGGGAACACTGAAGCTTTCTTT.

This clonotype was observed at least ten times. The chain combines TRBV20-1 with TRBJ2-1; maybe TRBD2 (5 bases). The CDR3 totals 15 residues. V was cut by 6 bases and J by 0 bases, with 15 bases left in between. CDR1 and CDR2 (germline): DFQATT, SNEGSKA (reference sequence). Here the CDR3 reads CSAQKFGGSYNEQFF. The CDR3 nucleotides are TGCAGTGCCCAAAAGTTTGGAGGCTCCTACAATGAGCAGTTCTTC.

This chain connects TRBV29-1 to TRBJ1-1; D gene unclear. Germline CDR1 reads SQVTM; CDR2 reads ANQGSEA. CDR3 length: 13 amino acids. Trimming took 2 bases from V and 0 from J, leaving 7 bases between them. For the CDR3, the DNA is TGCAGCGTTGAACAGCCCCTGAACACTGAAGCTTTCTTT. Protein product: CSVEQPLNTEAFF. The whole variable domain, remainder taken from reference TRBV29-1 and TRBJ1-1, is SAVISQKPSRDICQRGTSLTIQCQVDSQVTMMFWYRQQPGQSLTLIATANQGSEATYESGFVIDKFPISRPNLTFSTLTVSNMSPEDSSIYLCSVEQPLNTEAFFGQGTRLTVV.

CDR3 protein: CASSLGGQYF. The DNA of the CDR3 is TGTGCCAGCAGCTTAGGTGGGCAGTACTTC. V usage is TRBV7-2 and J usage is TRBJ2-7; D is uncertain. Trimming stripped 1 base from V and 9 bases from J, with 4 bases between. Germline V gene data show CDR1 as SGHTA and CDR2 as FQGNSA. The CDR3 totals 10 residues.

This clonotype was seen a handful of times. The chain has TRBV15 and TRBJ2-5, with D perhaps matching TRBD2 (5 bases). V gave up 0 bases and J gave up 5 bases, with 13 bases separating them. Germline V gene lookup returns CDR1 LNHNV and CDR2 YYDKDF (reference sequence). CDR3 length: 15 amino acids. CDR3 nucleotides: TGTGCCACCAGCAGAGATTCGGGGTTTGGGGAGACCCAGTACTTC. As protein: CATSRDSGFGETQYF.